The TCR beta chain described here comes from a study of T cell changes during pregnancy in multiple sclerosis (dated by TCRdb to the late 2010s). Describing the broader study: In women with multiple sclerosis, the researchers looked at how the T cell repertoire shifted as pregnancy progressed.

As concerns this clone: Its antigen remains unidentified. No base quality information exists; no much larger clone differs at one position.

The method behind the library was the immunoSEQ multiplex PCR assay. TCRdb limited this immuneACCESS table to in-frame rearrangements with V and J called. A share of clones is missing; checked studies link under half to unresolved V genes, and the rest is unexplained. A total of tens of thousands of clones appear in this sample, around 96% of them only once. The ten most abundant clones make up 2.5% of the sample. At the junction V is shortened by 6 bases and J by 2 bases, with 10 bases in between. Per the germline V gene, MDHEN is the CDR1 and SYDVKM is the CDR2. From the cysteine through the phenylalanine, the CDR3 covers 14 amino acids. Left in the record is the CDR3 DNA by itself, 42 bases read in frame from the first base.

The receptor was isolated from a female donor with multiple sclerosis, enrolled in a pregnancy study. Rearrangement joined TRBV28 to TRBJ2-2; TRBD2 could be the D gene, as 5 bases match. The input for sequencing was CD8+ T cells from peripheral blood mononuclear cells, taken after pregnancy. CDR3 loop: CASSSRGNTGELFF. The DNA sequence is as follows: TGTGCCAGCAGCTCCCGGGGAAACACCGGGGAGCTGTTTTTT. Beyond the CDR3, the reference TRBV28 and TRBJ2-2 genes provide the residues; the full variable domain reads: DVKVTQSSRYLVKRTGEKVFLECVQDMDHENMFWYRQDPGLGLRLIYFSYDVKMKEKGDIPEGYSVSREKKERFSLILESASTNQTSMYLCASSSRGNTGELFFGEGSRLTVL.